The next 22 T cell receptor beta chains were all read from a single sample in a study of blood T cell repertoires in COVID-19. This table comes from immunoSEQ multiplex PCR, and its TCRdb copy is limited to in-frame clones, with some not included. The sample consists of over 150,000 clones, roughly nine tenths of them appearing once. Material for sequencing was PBMCs or T cells enriched from blood (not recorded which). These receptors were taken from a woman between 25 and 40 years old who had recovered from COVID-19.

The chain combines TRBV18 with TRBJ1-5, with 7 bases that match TRBD1. J lost 2 bases, V lost 6 bases, and 13 bases had no gene match. Germline assignment: CDR1 KGHSH and CDR2 LQKENI. The CDR3 loop spans 17 amino acids. The CDR3 DNA sequence: TGTGCCAGCTCCCCCCGACAGGGAGATTTCGGCAATCAGCCCCAGCATTTT. Its protein product is CASSPRQGDFGNQPQHF.

CDR3 in amino acids: CASSPGLAGKNIQYF. The CDR3 region has the DNA TGTGCCAGCAGCCCCGGACTAGCGGGCAAAAACATTCAGTACTTC. This chain uses TRBV11-3 with TRBJ2-4; 11 bases match TRBD2. Germline loops: CDR1 SGHNT, CDR2 YENEEA. The CDR3 is 15 amino acids. V lost 5 bases, J lost 3 bases, and 3 bases stayed unmatched.

This clone was counted once. The chain is built from TRBV30 and TRBJ2-5, with 8 bases identical to TRBD2. The CDR3 contains 11 residues. Germline lookup yields CDR1 GTSNPN and CDR2 SVGIG (reference sequence). As DNA, the CDR3 is TGTGCTCGGGGGGGCCTGGAGACCCAGTACTTC. Residues: CARGGLETQYF.

The V call is TRBV6-5, the J call TRBJ1-2, with D unclear. The CDR3 is 12 residues long. V shed 5 bases and J shed 4 bases, with 8 bases lying between them. Germline assignment: CDR1 MNHEY and CDR2 SVGAGI. CDR3 sequence: CASSKSGYGYTF. In nucleotides, the CDR3 is TGTGCCAGCAGTAAGTCGGGCTATGGCTACACCTTC.

This chain uses TRBV23-1 with TRBJ2-3; 10 bases map to TRBD2. TRBV23-1 is noted as an ORF with a role that remains uncertain. The CDR3 has 16 amino acids. V lost 6 bases to trimming and J lost 3 bases; unmatched junction nucleotides: 9. The CDR3 region is CASRLSGGEGTDTQYF. Written as DNA, the CDR3 is TGCGCCAGCAGGCTCAGCGGGGGGGAGGGAACAGATACGCAGTATTTT.

This clone has just one count. The chain recombines TRBV30 with TRBJ2-2, with a tentative D call TRBD1 (6 bases). V shed 0 bases and J shed 6 bases, with 14 bases lying between them. Germline CDR1 and CDR2: GTSNPN and SVGIG (reference sequence). The CDR3 has 15 residues. DNA for the CDR3: TGTGCCTGGAGTGTAAGGGGGTGGGCGGCCGGGGAGCTGTTTTTT. Amino acids: CAWSVRGWAAGELFF.

This rearrangement joins TRBV7-3 to TRBJ1-1, with D tentatively TRBD1 (5 bases). CDR3 size: 14 residues. Between the trimmed V and J ends, which lost 2 bases and 0 bases, there was a span of 7 bases. Germline loops: CDR1 SGHTA, CDR2 FQGTGA. The CDR3 loop is CASSLGGLNTEAFF. DNA for the CDR3: TGTGCCAGCAGCTTAGGGGGGTTGAACACTGAAGCTTTCTTT.

This clone was seen more than once but under ten times. The chain carries TRBV11-2 and TRBJ2-7; 11 nucleotides line up with TRBD1. The CDR3 sequence is 14 residues long. The trim removed 7 bases at V and 2 bases at J, leaving 4 bases unmatched. The germline V gene has CDR1 SGHAT and CDR2 FQNNGV. The CDR3 loop is CASTLDRGPYEQYF. The CDR3 nucleotides are TGTGCCAGCACCCTGGACAGGGGGCCCTACGAGCAGTACTTC.

The rearrangement links TRBV7-9 to TRBJ1-3; possibly TRBD1 for D (5 bases). The CDR3 has 12 amino acids. Germline CDR1 reads SEHNR; CDR2 reads FQNEAQ (reference sequence). Trimming pared 5 bases from V and 6 bases from J, leaving 8 bases between. CDR3 in DNA: TGTGCCAGCAGCGTGACAGAAAACACCATATATTTT. Its translation is CASSVTENTIYF.

The chain is built from TRBV27 and TRBJ1-2; possibly TRBD1 for D (5 bases). There are 14 residues in the CDR3. Trimming pared 7 bases from V and 7 bases from J, leaving 19 bases between. Germline-derived CDR1 and CDR2 are MNHEY and SMNVEV (reference sequence). Written as DNA, the CDR3 is TGTGCCAGCAACCGACACGGGGCGGGGAGTGGCTACACCTTC. This translates into CASNRHGAGSGYTF.

The chain recombines TRBV5-1 with TRBJ1-1; 10 bases match TRBD1. This CDR3 comprises 14 residues. The V segment lost 4 bases and the J segment 7 bases; nucleotides outside the gene matches: 7. Germline V gives CDR1 SGHRS, CDR2 YFSETQ. The CDR3 nucleotides read TGCGCCAGCAGCGCGGACAGGGGGAGTGTTGAAGCTTTCTTT. Encoded protein: CASSADRGSVEAFF.

The rearrangement links TRBV19 to TRBJ1-3; TRBD1 might be the D (5 bases). V was pared by 1 base and J by 2 bases, with 9 bases between. The CDR3 is made up of 15 amino acids. Germline CDR1 and CDR2: LNHDA and SQIVND (reference sequence). For the CDR3, the DNA is TGTGCCAGTAGTATAGGCAGGGCAACTGGAAACACCATATATTTT. Its translation: CASSIGRATGNTIYF.

This sequence joins TRBV24-1 and TRBJ1-4, with unresolved D. The germline V and J ends were trimmed by 5 bases and 4 bases, with 13 bases remaining between them. This CDR3 comprises 15 residues. Germline assignment: CDR1 KGHDR and CDR2 SFDVKD. Here the CDR3 DNA reads TGTGCCACCAGTGCACGAGACACCTATAATGAAAAACTGTTTTTT. Translated: CATSARDTYNEKLFF.

V usage is TRBV4-3 and J usage is TRBJ1-1; D is undetermined. The germline gives CDR1 LGHNA, CDR2 YSLEER. V was cut by 1 base and J by 0 bases, with 6 bases left in between. This CDR3 region has 14 residues. The CDR3 coding sequence is TGCGCCAGCAGCCAAGCAGGTTTGAACACTGAAGCTTTCTTT. Translation gives CASSQAGLNTEAFF.

The chain carries TRBV13 and TRBJ2-4; no definite D call. Trimming took 5 bases from V and 7 from J, leaving 15 bases between them. The V gene's germline CDR1 is PRHDT and CDR2 FYEKMQ (reference sequence). This CDR3 has 14 residues. The CDR3 DNA reads as TGTGCCAGCAGCGCCCGAGGTCCCCAGAACATTCAGTACTTC. Translating gives CASSARGPQNIQYF.

J is TRBJ2-2 and V is TRBV11-2; 9 bases match TRBD2. The CDR3 spans 17 residues. V lost 3 bases to trimming and J lost 5 bases; unmatched junction nucleotides: 10. Germline-derived CDR1 and CDR2 are SGHAT and FQNNGV. CDR3 sequence: CASSFLREGRRTGELFF. The CDR3 bases are TGTGCCAGCAGCTTTTTGCGGGAGGGCCGAAGGACCGGGGAGCTGTTTTTT.

The chain combines TRBV7-9 with TRBJ2-1; 8 bases map to TRBD1. The junction had 8 bases not matched to a gene; V was cut back by 7 bases and J by 9 bases. The CDR3 has 13 residues. Germline V gene lookup returns CDR1 SEHNR and CDR2 FQNEAQ (reference sequence). The CDR3 loop is CASILTGGFEQFF. CDR3 bases: TGTGCCAGCATCCTTACAGGGGGTTTTGAGCAGTTCTTC.

The sample holds many counts of this clone. The genes are TRBV3-1 (or the pseudogene TRBV3-2) and TRBJ1-2, with a possible D match to TRBD1 (6 bases). The CDR3 totals 13 residues. Germline CDR1 LGHDT, CDR2 YNNKEL (reference sequence). Trimming pared 4 bases from V and 5 bases from J, leaving 11 bases between. The CDR3: CASSPQGFYGYTF. The CDR3 coding sequence is TGTGCCAGCAGCCCACAGGGATTTTATGGCTACACCTTC.

The chain employs TRBV19 and TRBJ2-7; D is possibly TRBD2 (6 bases). The CDR3 loop spans 15 amino acids. Germline V gene sequence: CDR1 LNHDA, CDR2 SQIVND (reference sequence). V was trimmed by 3 bases and J by 3 bases, leaving 15 bases between them. The CDR3 spells CASSMAAAGHYEQYF. CDR3 nucleotides: TGTGCCAGTAGTATGGCCGCGGCGGGGCACTACGAGCAGTACTTC.

A word on this clone: Other DNA variants within this sample encode the same CDR3. The rearrangement joins TRBV12-3 or TRBV12-4 to TRBJ1-5, with unresolved D. The V gene lost 2 bases and the J gene lost 4 bases, with 6 bases spanning the gap. The CDR3 extends over 13 amino acids. CDR3 nucleotides: TGTGCCAGCAGTTTAACGGGTAATCAGCCCCAGCATTTT. Translation gives CASSLTGNQPQHF.

V and J are TRBV7-3 and TRBJ2-1, with 11 positions matching TRBD2. J lost 7 bases, V lost 0 bases, and 8 bases had no gene match. CDR1 and CDR2 from the germline V gene are SGHTA and FQGTGA. The CDR3 consists of 17 residues. The CDR3 region is CASSLTSGLAEGNEQFF. CDR3 bases: TGTGCCAGCAGCTTAACATCGGGACTAGCGGAGGGGAATGAGCAGTTCTTC. Full variable domain (remainder filled in from reference TRBV7-3 and TRBJ2-1): GAGVSQTPSNKVTEKGKYVELRCDPISGHTALYWYRQSLGQGPEFLIYFQGTGAADDSGLPNDRFFAVRPEGSVSTLKIQRTERGDSAVYLCASSLTSGLAEGNEQFFGPGTRLTVL.

The chain couples TRBV4-2 to TRBJ1-1; D is unclear. The CDR3 has 14 amino acids. Trimming removed 0 bases from V and 5 bases from J, with 10 bases in between. In germline, CDR1 is LGHNA, CDR2 YNFKEQ. The DNA for the CDR3 is TGTGCCAGCAGCCAAGATAGCTCAGAGACTGAAGCTTTCTTT. Translating it yields CASSQDSSETEAFF.